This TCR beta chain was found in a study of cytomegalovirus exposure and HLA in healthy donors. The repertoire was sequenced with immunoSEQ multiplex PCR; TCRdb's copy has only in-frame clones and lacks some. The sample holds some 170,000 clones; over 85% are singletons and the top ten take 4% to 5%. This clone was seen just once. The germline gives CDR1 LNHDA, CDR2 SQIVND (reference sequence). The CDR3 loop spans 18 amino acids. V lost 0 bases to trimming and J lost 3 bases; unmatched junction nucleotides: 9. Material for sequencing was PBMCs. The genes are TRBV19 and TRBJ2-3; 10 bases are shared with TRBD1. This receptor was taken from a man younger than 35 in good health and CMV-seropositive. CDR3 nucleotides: TGTGCCAGTAGTATAGAGGGGGACAGGGGCCCCAGGACAGATACGCAGTATTTT. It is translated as CASSIEGDRGPRTDTQYF.